The TCR beta chain described here comes from a study of early T cells in non-severe SARS-CoV-2 infection. Unique molecular identifiers were affixed to single, distinct cDNA molecules. One entry per CDR3 protein, called by TCRdb with MiXCR from the 5' RACE reads. Among tens of thousands of distinct CDR3 sequences listed, approximately 9.3% were seen once. This clonotype was observed a few times. This CDR3 has 15 amino acids. V dropped 7 bases and J dropped 1; count of bases not matched to a gene: 12. The germline CDR1 and CDR2 sequences are GTSNPN and SVGIG (reference sequence). The sample comprised whole blood. The clonotype comes from an adult who was a healthcare worker with PCR-confirmed SARS-CoV-2 infection or an uninfected control (not recorded which). The chain recombines TRBV30 with TRBJ1-1, with 7 bases fitting TRBD1. The CDR3 region is CASTGQSVKNTEAFF. The CDR3 DNA follows: TGTGCCTCCACGGGACAGTCTGTAAAGAACACTGAAGCTTTCTTT.